Shown below are 18 T cell receptor beta chains from a single sample sequenced in a study of cytomegalovirus exposure and HLA in healthy donors. The study ran its PCR with 60 Vbeta and 13 Jbeta primers. Only in-frame clones appear in the TCRdb table, and some are missing; sequencing was by immunoSEQ multiplex PCR. The profile shows 250,000 to 300,000 clones, approximately 84% of them singletons. The source material was PBMCs. The source is a woman between 35 and 50 years old in good health and CMV-seropositive.

The genes are TRBV7-8 and TRBJ2-6; the D is unclear. Per germline, CDR1 SGHVS and CDR2 FQNEAQ. Trimming removed 1 base from V and 0 bases from J, with 4 bases in between. This CDR3 contains 15 residues. The CDR3 coding sequence is TGTGCCAGCAGCTTAGGGAGCTCTGGGGCCAACGTCCTGACTTTC. Amino acid sequence: CASSLGSSGANVLTF.

The chain is built from TRBV6-1 and TRBJ1-1, with 7 bases lining up with TRBD1. Germline V gene lookup returns CDR1 MNHNS and CDR2 SASEGT. V lost 7 bases to trimming and J lost 1 base; unmatched junction nucleotides: 9. There are 15 residues in the CDR3. CDR3: CASTAYRGGNTEAFF. CDR3 sequence (DNA): TGTGCCAGCACCGCCTACAGGGGCGGGAACACTGAAGCTTTCTTT.

This chain links TRBV28 with TRBJ2-1; 7 positions agree with TRBD2. Germline V gene sequence: CDR1 MDHEN, CDR2 SYDVKM. The CDR3 runs 16 residues. The junction had 16 bases not matched to a gene; V was cut back by 2 bases and J by 12 bases. The CDR3 loop is CASSLISPRGAGAQFF. As DNA, the CDR3 is TGTGCCAGCAGTTTAATTTCCCCCCGTGGGGCGGGAGCGCAGTTCTTC.

The chain has TRBV4-3 and TRBJ2-5, with D possibly matching TRBD2 (5 bases). The CDR3 has 14 amino acids. Germline V lookup: CDR1 LGHNA, CDR2 YSLEER. Trimming took 4 bases from V and 4 from J, leaving 13 bases between them. The CDR3 loop is CASSRGLWGETQYF. The CDR3 coding sequence is TGCGCCAGCAGCCGTGGACTGTGGGGAGAGACCCAGTACTTC.

This clone is a singleton in its sample. The rearrangement links TRBV19 to TRBJ1-6; 7 nucleotides align to TRBD1. Per the germline V gene, CDR1 is LNHDA and CDR2 is SQIVND (reference sequence). V trimming: 3 bases; J trimming: 7 bases; junction bases outside the gene matches: 3. This CDR3 is built from 14 residues. CDR3 DNA sequence: TGTGCCAGTAGTATCGCAGGGGGGAATTCACCCCTCCACTTT. Protein sequence: CASSIAGGNSPLHF.

V is TRBV7-8 and J is TRBJ1-2; 7 nucleotides align to TRBD1. The CDR3 has 14 amino acids. Germline values: CDR1 SGHVS, CDR2 FQNEAQ. Trimming cost V 5 bases and J 4 bases; bases outside gene matches: 7. Here the CDR3 reads CASSNTGVGYGYTF. As DNA, the CDR3 is TGTGCCAGCAGCAATACAGGGGTTGGCTATGGCTACACCTTC.

This clone was detected a few times. V is TRBV7-2 and J is TRBJ1-1, with D hard to call. Germline V gene lookup returns CDR1 SGHTA and CDR2 FQGNSA. V was trimmed by 5 bases and J by 2 bases, leaving 15 bases between them. The CDR3 contains 15 residues. CDR3 protein: CASSPSGGTNTEAFF. In nucleotides, the CDR3 is TGTGCCAGCAGCCCATCGGGAGGTACTAACACTGAAGCTTTCTTT.

The genes are TRBV27 and TRBJ1-5; D may be TRBD1 (5 bases). Trimming stripped 8 bases from V and 4 bases from J, with 18 bases between. CDR3 size: 15 residues. CDR1 and CDR2 from the germline V gene are MNHEY and SMNVEV (reference sequence). This chain's CDR3 is CASATRTGGNQPQHF. The CDR3 nucleotides read TGTGCCAGCGCCACGAGGACGGGGGGGAATCAGCCCCAGCATTTT.

The V and J genes are TRBV5-1 and TRBJ2-1; perhaps TRBD2 as D (6 bases). The CDR3 runs 14 residues. Germline V lookup: CDR1 SGHRS, CDR2 YFSETQ. Trimming shortened V by 6 bases and J by 7 bases, and 17 bases separated the two germline ends. The CDR3 reads CASNSGELRNEQFF. DNA of the CDR3: TGCGCCAGCAACTCGGGAGAGTTGAGAAATGAGCAGTTCTTC. Looking up the rest from reference TRBV5-1 and TRBJ2-1 gives the full variable domain: KAGVTQTPRYLIKTRGQQVTLSCSPISGHRSVSWYQQTPGQGLQFLFEYFSETQRNKGNFPGRFSGRQFSNSRSEMNVSTLELGDSALYLCASNSGELRNEQFFGPGTRLTVL.

The count of this clone is one. The chain carries TRBV30 and TRBJ2-3; TRBD2 matches 9 bases. Germline CDR1 reads GTSNPN; CDR2 reads SVGIG (reference sequence). The CDR3 has 14 amino acids. J was trimmed by 2 bases and V by 3 bases; bases with no gene match: 3. CDR3 sequence (DNA): TGTGCCTGGAGCCTAGCGGGAACCACAGATACGCAGTATTTT. The encoded protein is CAWSLAGTTDTQYF. The full variable domain, its missing parts supplied by reference TRBV30 and TRBJ2-3, is SQTIHQWPATLVQPVGSPLSLECTVEGTSNPNLYWYRQAAGRGLQLLFYSVGIGQISSEVPQNLSASRPQDRQFILSSKKLLLSDSGFYLCAWSLAGTTDTQYFGPGTRLTVL.

The genes are TRBV28 and TRBJ2-7, with 10 bases that match TRBD2. The V and J ends lost 2 bases and 3 bases, in that order; junction bases with no gene match: 4. This CDR3 has 15 amino acids. Looked up from germline, CDR1 is MDHEN and CDR2 is SYDVKM. DNA of the CDR3: TGTGCCAGCAGTTTAACTAGCGGGACAGGCTACGAGCAGTACTTC. This gives the protein CASSLTSGTGYEQYF.

This clone was seen only once. V is TRBV4-3 and J is TRBJ1-2; D is possibly TRBD1 (6 bases). The CDR3 is made up of 16 amino acids. Germline-derived CDR1 and CDR2 are LGHNA and YSLEER. Trimming removed 1 base from V and 3 bases from J, with 15 bases in between. CDR3 bases: TGCGCCAGCAGCCAAGGGACAGAAAGGCAGGACTATGGCTACACCTTC. It translates to CASSQGTERQDYGYTF.

The V and J genes are TRBV30 and TRBJ1-1; 10 nucleotides match TRBD1. This CDR3 contains 13 residues. With V trimmed by 1 base and J by 10 bases, 6 bases remained unmatched. Germline CDR1 GTSNPN, CDR2 SVGIG (reference sequence). This CDR3 reads CAWSGTGGGSAFF. DNA of the CDR3: TGTGCCTGGAGTGGGACAGGGGGGGGATCAGCTTTCTTT.

The V call is TRBV7-2, the J call TRBJ2-1; TRBD2 agrees at 13 bases. This CDR3 comprises 14 residues. Germline V gives CDR1 SGHTA, CDR2 FQGNSA. V lost 5 bases, J lost 9 bases, and 4 bases stayed unmatched. CDR3 loop: CASSVGLAGAEQFF. The CDR3 nucleotides read TGTGCCAGCAGCGTCGGACTAGCGGGAGCTGAGCAGTTCTTC.

This chain joins TRBV5-4 and TRBJ2-5; 7 nucleotides agree with TRBD1. Trimming took 3 bases from V and 1 from J; bases not matched to a gene: 3. The germline gives CDR1 SGHNT, CDR2 YYREEE (reference sequence). The CDR3 is made up of 14 amino acids. CDR3 sequence reads: CASSWDSGQETQYF. The CDR3 DNA sequence: TGTGCCAGCAGCTGGGACAGCGGCCAAGAGACCCAGTACTTC.

Only a few counts were recorded for this clone. The chain combines TRBV7-2 with TRBJ1-6; 7 nucleotides agree with TRBD1. The V gene's germline CDR1 is SGHTA and CDR2 FQGNSA. V lost 6 bases to trimming and J lost 7 bases; unmatched junction nucleotides: 9. The CDR3 runs 15 residues. CDR3 nucleotides: TGTGCCAGCAGTTCCAAAGGACAGGCGAATTCACCCCTCCACTTT. Its protein is CASSSKGQANSPLHF.

The chain links TRBV7-2 to TRBJ2-1; 7 nucleotides match TRBD2. Germline loops: CDR1 SGHTA, CDR2 FQGNSA. J was trimmed by 1 base and V by 3 bases; bases with no gene match: 3. There are 15 residues in the CDR3. The CDR3 sequence is CASSFRGSSYNEQFF. As DNA, the CDR3 is TGTGCCAGCAGCTTCCGCGGGAGTTCCTACAATGAGCAGTTCTTC.

The J gene is TRBJ1-5, the V gene TRBV30; possible D gene TRBD1, 5 bases. V lost 0 bases and J 2 bases, leaving 11 bases between the germline ends. Per germline, CDR1 GTSNPN and CDR2 SVGIG (reference sequence). The CDR3 contains 15 residues. DNA for the CDR3: TGTGCCTGGAGTGTCGGGGGGATTGGCAATCAGCCCCAGCATTTT. It codes for CAWSVGGIGNQPQHF.